The 13 T cell receptor beta chains below were found in one sample sequenced in a study of a mutant IDH1 vaccine in newly diagnosed glioma. These receptors have no known antigen. The method was immunoSEQ multiplex PCR; TCRdb's version includes in-frame clones alone and lacks a portion of them. The sample comprises about 50,000 clones, 78% of which are singletons, and around 5.3% rests with the top ten. The time point is: week 5, during vaccination. Doses comprised 300 ug of mutant IDH1 20-mer peptide each, plus topical imiquimod. The sequences come from PBMCs, collected from a glioma patient whose treatment included an IDH1 peptide vaccine. These receptors came from a man in his fifties or sixties with glioma.

The chain has TRBV30 and TRBJ2-5; 7 nucleotides agree with TRBD1. Germline V gene sequence: CDR1 GTSNPN, CDR2 SVGIG (reference sequence). V shed 0 bases, J shed 4 bases, and the junction held 2 bases outside the gene matches. The CDR3 contains 13 residues. The CDR3 region is CAWSVNRGETQYF. The CDR3 DNA reads TGTGCCTGGAGTGTAAACAGGGGAGAGACCCAGTACTTC.

The sample holds a few counts of this clone. This chain joins TRBV27 and TRBJ2-7; 12 bases are shared with TRBD1. Germline values: CDR1 MNHEY, CDR2 SMNVEV (reference sequence). The trim removed 2 bases at V and 3 bases at J, leaving 5 bases unmatched. This CDR3 region has 16 residues. CDR3 sequence: CASSLKGQGASYEQYF. For the CDR3, the DNA is TGTGCCAGCAGTTTAAAGGGACAGGGGGCCAGCTACGAGCAGTACTTC.

This chain links TRBV29-1 with TRBJ1-1; D is unclear. Germline-derived CDR1 and CDR2 are SQVTM and ANQGSEA. CDR3 length: 14 amino acids. Trimming cost V 4 bases and J 0 bases, with 12 bases left between them. DNA of the CDR3: TGCAGCGTTGCCCCCGAGACCCTGAACACTGAAGCTTTCTTT. Encoded protein: CSVAPETLNTEAFF. The full variable domain, with the rest looked up from reference TRBV29-1 and TRBJ1-1, is SAVISQKPSRDICQRGTSLTIQCQVDSQVTMMFWYRQQPGQSLTLIATANQGSEATYESGFVIDKFPISRPNLTFSTLTVSNMSPEDSSIYLCSVAPETLNTEAFFGQGTRLTVV.

The V and J genes are TRBV10-3 and TRBJ1-3, with a weak D call TRBD1 (5 bases). Germline V gives CDR1 ENHRY, CDR2 SYGVKD. The V end was cut by 11 bases, the J end by 8 bases, with 13 bases between. This CDR3 is 11 amino acids long. Here the CDR3 reads CAAQGEHTIYF. DNA for the CDR3: TGTGCCGCCCAGGGAGAACACACCATATATTTT.

The V call is TRBV5-4, the J call TRBJ2-7, with D possibly being TRBD2 (5 bases). V dropped 0 bases and J dropped 2 bases, with 12 bases sitting between them. Germline CDR1 reads SGHNT; CDR2 reads YYREEE (reference sequence). CDR3 length: 15 amino acids. The CDR3 reads CASSLASGTAYEQYF. The DNA of the CDR3 is TGTGCCAGCAGCTTGGCATCGGGAACAGCCTACGAGCAGTACTTC.

The table lists this clone with a few counts. The genes are TRBV7-9 and TRBJ1-2; D uncertain. V was cut by 4 bases and J by 2 bases, with 8 bases left in between. Per germline, CDR1 SEHNR and CDR2 FQNEAQ (reference sequence). This CDR3 is built from 13 residues. The CDR3 nucleotides are TGTGCCAGCAGCTCCGGACGGAACTATGGCTACACCTTC. Its translation: CASSSGRNYGYTF.

The J gene is TRBJ1-4, the V gene TRBV30; TRBD1 is a possible D gene (5 bases). The CDR3 totals 15 residues. Germline CDR1 and CDR2: GTSNPN and SVGIG (reference sequence). V gave up 5 bases and J gave up 3 bases, with 16 bases separating them. For the CDR3, the DNA is TGTGCCTGGCGGGGGAGAGGGGTAGCTAATGAAAAACTGTTTTTT. Translated, it gives CAWRGRGVANEKLFF.

This clone was picked up a small number of times. The chain couples TRBV5-1 to TRBJ1-6; D gene uncertain. From germline, CDR1 is SGHRS and CDR2 YFSETQ. Trimming removed 0 bases at V and 7 bases at J, with 2 bases between. This CDR3 is 12 amino acids long. As DNA, the CDR3 is TGCGCCAGCAGCTTGGCGAATTCACCCCTCCACTTT. This sequence encodes CASSLANSPLHF.

The rearrangement links TRBV15 to TRBJ2-3; possibly TRBD2 for D (6 bases). CDR3 length: 14 amino acids. Trimming removed 8 bases at V and 2 bases at J, with 14 bases between. Germline V gives CDR1 LNHNV, CDR2 YYDKDF (reference sequence). The CDR3: CATRPERATDTQYF. The CDR3 DNA follows: TGTGCCACCCGGCCGGAGCGGGCCACAGATACGCAGTATTTT.

The genes are TRBV30 and TRBJ2-1; 7 bases align to TRBD2. The CDR3 covers 15 residues. The J segment lost 5 bases and the V segment lost 4 bases, leaving 11 bases of the junction unmatched. Germline CDR1 reads GTSNPN; CDR2 reads SVGIG (reference sequence). The CDR3 DNA reads as TGTGCCTGGAAATGGGGGGGTCGCAGAAACAATGAGCAGTTCTTC. It encodes CAWKWGGRRNNEQFF.

This chain links TRBV19 with TRBJ1-1; D is uncertain. Germline CDR1 and CDR2: LNHDA and SQIVND (reference sequence). The CDR3 extends over 12 amino acids. V was shortened by 5 bases and J by 0 bases, with 4 bases between the two germline ends. The CDR3 region has the DNA TGTGCCAGTAGTCCGATGAACACTGAAGCTTTCTTT. Translating it yields CASSPMNTEAFF.

This clone has only one observation. This sequence joins TRBV30 and TRBJ2-5; 14 positions match TRBD2. From germline, CDR1 is GTSNPN and CDR2 SVGIG (reference sequence). V shed 1 base and J 2 bases; nucleotides not matched to a gene: 12. The CDR3 has 19 residues. CDR3 loop: CAWSGSQFGLAGGQETQYF. The CDR3 region has the DNA TGTGCCTGGAGTGGATCGCAATTTGGACTAGCGGGGGGTCAAGAGACCCAGTACTTC. The complete variable domain, with remaining parts taken from reference TRBV30 and TRBJ2-5, reads SQTIHQWPATLVQPVGSPLSLECTVEGTSNPNLYWYRQAAGRGLQLLFYSVGIGQISSEVPQNLSASRPQDRQFILSSKKLLLSDSGFYLCAWSGSQFGLAGGQETQYFGPGTRLLVL.

This clone was found a few times. The chain carries TRBV19 and TRBJ2-1; D uncertain. CDR1 and CDR2 (germline): LNHDA, SQIVND (reference sequence). V was shortened by 9 bases and J by 4 bases, with 13 bases between the two germline ends. The length of the CDR3 is 13 residues. CDR3 DNA sequence: TGTGCCAGCCTAGAGGACGGGTACAATGAGCAGTTCTTC. Protein: CASLEDGYNEQFF.